This is a list of T cell receptor beta chains from one sample in a study of blood T cell repertoires in COVID-19. Only in-frame clones appear in the TCRdb table, and some are missing; sequencing was by immunoSEQ multiplex PCR. The table has around 62,000 clones, 88% seen once; the top ten hold 0.95% to 1.5%. Sequenced: peripheral blood. The receptors come from a woman aged 55-75 years with acute or convalescent COVID-19. CDR3s include the opening cysteine and the closing phenylalanine or tryptophan. A D gene is named only where the DNA matches it firmly. Where a row states a size, it is once, few, many or the class of an expanded clone; other rows omit it.

TRBV7-9	.	TRBJ1-2	.	CASSRDILLYGYTF	TGTGCCAGCAGCCGGGACATCCTTCTCTATGGCTACACCTTC
TRBV20-1	.	TRBJ1-1	.	CSASWGAEAFF	TGCAGTGCTAGTTGGGGAGCTGAAGCTTTCTTT
TRBV3-1/TRBV3-2	once	TRBJ2-5	TRBD2	CASSLRLAPKETQYF	TGTGCCAGCAGCCTCCGACTAGCCCCAAAAGAGACCCAGTACTTC
TRBV5-4	.	TRBJ2-5	TRBD2	CASSLPVSGRAETQYF	TGTGCCAGCAGCTTGCCAGTCAGCGGGAGGGCAGAGACCCAGTACTTC
TRBV11-2	.	TRBJ1-6	.	CASSSSDSNSPLHF	TGTGCCAGCAGCTCATCGGACAGTAATTCACCCCTCCACTTT
TRBV20-1	.	TRBJ1-1	.	CSASRGQTNTEAFF	TGCAGTGCTAGTCGCGGACAGACGAACACTGAAGCTTTCTTT
TRBV5-4	.	TRBJ1-3	.	CASSLPQGSSGNTIYF	TGTGCCAGCAGCTTGCCGCAGGGGAGCTCTGGAAACACCATATATTTT
TRBV27	.	TRBJ2-1	TRBD2	CASSLSGTRGEQFF	TGTGCCAGCAGTTTATCGGGGACTAGAGGGGAGCAGTTCTTC
TRBV9	.	TRBJ1-6	.	CASSVAGSYNSPLHF	TGTGCCAGCAGCGTAGCGGGATCCTATAATTCACCCCTCCACTTT
TRBV19	.	TRBJ2-1	TRBD2	CASSTGTSGNMGYNEQFF	TGTGCCAGTAGTACCGGGACTAGCGGGAATATGGGCTACAATGAGCAGTTCTTC
TRBV19	.	TRBJ1-2	.	CASSTTLGGALYGYTF	TGTGCCAGTAGCACGACGTTGGGCGGGGCCCTCTATGGCTACACCTTC
TRBV6-2/TRBV6-3	once	TRBJ1-1	.	CASSYSLVYEAFF	TGTGCCAGCAGTTACTCGCTGGTCTACGAAGCTTTCTTT
TRBV28	few	TRBJ1-6	.	CASRSLDSPLHF	TGTGCCAGCAGGTCCCTCGATTCACCCCTCCACTTT
TRBV2	few	TRBJ1-2	.	CASSDPGNYGYTF	TGTGCCAGCAGTGATCCCGGTAACTATGGCTACACCTTC
TRBV20-1	.	TRBJ1-6	.	CSASSQAANSPLHF	TGCAGTGCTAGTAGTCAGGCTGCCAATTCACCCCTCCACTTT
TRBV19	.	TRBJ2-2	.	CASSTGRLHTGELFF	TGTGCCAGTAGTACGGGTCGGCTACACACCGGGGAGCTGTTTTTT
TRBV5-1	.	TRBJ2-5	.	CASSLTNQETQYF	TGCGCCAGCAGCTTAACTAACCAAGAGACCCAGTACTTC
TRBV4-1	.	TRBJ1-4	TRBD1	CASSQTGGSNEKLFF	TGCGCCAGCAGCCAGACAGGGGGCTCTAATGAAAAACTGTTTTTT
TRBV27	few	TRBJ1-2	.	CASRMDWGTGTGYTF	TGTGCCAGCAGGATGGATTGGGGAACAGGGACTGGCTACACCTTC
TRBV5-1	.	TRBJ2-2	.	CASSPSDSRAGELFF	TGCGCCAGCAGCCCGTCGGACAGTAGGGCCGGGGAGCTGTTTTTT
TRBV12-3/TRBV12-4	few	TRBJ1-1	TRBD1	CASRGQGALAFF	TGTGCCAGCAGGGGACAGGGGGCGTTAGCTTTCTTT
TRBV28	.	TRBJ1-4	.	CASSSLVGETEKLFF	TGTGCCAGCAGTTCACTCGTGGGCGAAACCGAAAAACTGTTTTTT
TRBV30	.	TRBJ1-1	.	CAWSVRGATEAFF	TGTGCCTGGAGTGTACGGGGGGCTACTGAAGCTTTCTTT
TRBV12-3/TRBV12-4	.	TRBJ2-4	.	CASSFSGIQYF	TGTGCCAGCAGTTTCTCCGGTATTCAGTACTTC
TRBV19	.	TRBJ2-5	.	CASRDTPWSSETQYF	TGTGCCAGTAGAGACACCCCGTGGTCGTCGGAGACCCAGTACTTC
TRBV18	.	TRBJ2-1	.	CASSPQQGGNEQFF	TGTGCCAGCTCACCACAGCAGGGTGGAAATGAGCAGTTCTTC
TRBV6-5	.	TRBJ1-2	.	CASSDQGVAVYGYTF	TGTGCCAGCAGCGACCAAGGGGTTGCGGTCTATGGCTACACCTTC
TRBV30	.	TRBJ2-5	.	CAWSRGGETQYF	TGTGCCTGGAGTCGGGGAGGAGAGACCCAGTACTTC
TRBV20-1	.	TRBJ2-2	TRBD2	CSASGLAGDTGELFF	TGCAGTGCTAGTGGTCTAGCGGGAGACACCGGGGAGCTGTTTTTT
TRBV19	once	TRBJ1-2	.	CASTSVAGELYGYTF	TGTGCCAGTACTTCCGTGGCCGGGGAGCTCTATGGCTACACCTTC
TRBV18	.	TRBJ2-1	TRBD2	CASSQLAGSIYNEQFF	TGTGCCAGCTCACAACTAGCGGGATCTATTTACAATGAGCAGTTCTTC
TRBV27	.	TRBJ2-2	TRBD2	CASRGEGRTKNTGELFF	TGTGCCAGCAGGGGGGAGGGGAGAACGAAGAACACCGGGGAGCTGTTTTTT
TRBV4-1	.	TRBJ1-2	.	CASSQPRTGGSRGYTF	TGCGCCAGCAGCCAACCCAGGACGGGAGGGAGTAGGGGCTACACCTTC
TRBV6-5	.	TRBJ1-2	.	CASSYSRSGNYGYTF	TGTGCCAGCAGTTACTCGAGGTCAGGGAACTATGGCTACACCTTC
TRBV6-5	once	TRBJ1-1	.	CASSYSGAGNTEAFF	TGTGCCAGCAGTTACTCGGGTGCGGGGAACACTGAAGCTTTCTTT
TRBV2	once	TRBJ2-5	.	CASSEDKGGGETQYF	TGTGCCAGCAGTGAAGATAAAGGGGGGGGAGAGACCCAGTACTTC
TRBV6-5	.	TRBJ1-2	.	CASSNQGTGYTF	TGTGCCAGCAGCAACCAGGGGACCGGCTACACCTTC
TRBV7-9	.	TRBJ2-3	TRBD2	CASRKTSVDTQYF	TGTGCCAGCAGGAAGACTAGCGTAGATACGCAGTATTTT
TRBV6-1	.	TRBJ1-6	TRBD1	CASSEIGQGNSPLHF	TGTGCCAGCAGTGAGATAGGACAGGGTAATTCACCCCTCCACTTT
TRBV7-8	.	TRBJ2-1	TRBD2	CASSSPGTSGRNEQFF	TGTGCCAGCAGCTCCCCCGGGACTAGCGGGAGAAATGAGCAGTTCTTC
TRBV5-5	.	TRBJ1-2	.	CASSLAWQPSGGGYTF	TGTGCCAGCAGCTTGGCTTGGCAGCCCTCGGGAGGAGGCTACACCTTC